The next 10 T cell receptor beta chains were all read from a single sample in a study of cytomegalovirus exposure and HLA in healthy donors. The study ran its PCR with 60 Vbeta and 13 Jbeta primers. TCRdb's table, derived via immunoSEQ multiplex PCR, lists solely in-frame clones and lacks some. The table includes 200,000 to 250,000 clones, just under 70% detected once. Source material: PBMCs. These receptors were obtained from a middle-aged man in good health and CMV-seropositive.

The gene calls are TRBV6-6 and TRBJ2-2, with 11 bases that match TRBD2. Germline CDR1 and CDR2: MNHNY and SVGAGI (reference sequence). J lost 5 bases, V lost 4 bases, and 6 bases had no gene match. This CDR3 has 16 residues. The CDR3 reads CASSFLSGGATGELFF. The CDR3 coding sequence is TGTGCCAGCAGTTTCCTTAGCGGGGGGGCGACCGGGGAGCTGTTTTTT.

V gene TRBV10-3 combines with J gene TRBJ2-1; 9 positions match TRBD2. The germline gives CDR1 ENHRY, CDR2 SYGVKD. The CDR3 consists of 12 residues. J lost 7 bases, V lost 6 bases, and 1 base had no gene match. The CDR3 DNA is TGTGCCATCAGAAGCGGGGGGAATGAGCAGTTCTTC. This translates into CAIRSGGNEQFF.

The chain joins TRBV7-2 to TRBJ2-5; 7 bases are shared with TRBD1. This CDR3 comprises 17 residues. CDR1 is SGHTA and CDR2 is FQGNSA in the germline V gene. J lost 1 base, V lost 1 base, and 9 bases had no gene match. The CDR3 DNA is TGTGCCAGCAGCTTAGTTTTCGAGGGGGCCCGCCAAGAGACCCAGTACTTC. Amino acids: CASSLVFEGARQETQYF.

The chain links TRBV9 to TRBJ2-5, with a weak D call TRBD1 (6 bases). V was pared by 3 bases and J by 5 bases, with 20 bases between. The CDR3 totals 16 residues. Per germline, CDR1 SGDLS and CDR2 YYNGEE. The DNA of the CDR3 is TGTGCCAGCAGCGGCTCCACCAAACAGGGATCGGAGACCCAGTACTTC. This codes for CASSGSTKQGSETQYF.

The chain has TRBV19 and TRBJ1-6, with D perhaps matching TRBD1 (6 bases). Trimming pared 5 bases from V and 11 bases from J, leaving 13 bases between. The germline CDR1 and CDR2 sequences are LNHDA and SQIVND (reference sequence). CDR3 length: 13 amino acids. Here the CDR3 DNA reads TGTGCCAGTAGTCCGACAGGTTACCCACCCCTCCACTTT. The encoded protein is CASSPTGYPPLHF.

CDR3 loop: CASSNGLAGRTDTQYF. CDR3 sequence (DNA): TGTGCCAGCAGCAACGGACTAGCGGGGCGCACAGATACGCAGTATTTT. The V and J genes are TRBV11-1 and TRBJ2-3; 12 nucleotides agree with TRBD2. The germline V gene has CDR1 SGHAT and CDR2 FQDESV (reference sequence). V shed 5 bases, J shed 1 base, and the junction held 4 bases outside the gene matches. The CDR3 contains 16 residues.

The chain couples TRBV2 to TRBJ1-1; D gene ambiguous. Trimming cost V 7 bases and J 5 bases, with 20 bases left between them. From germline, CDR1 is SNHLY and CDR2 FYNNEI. The CDR3 runs 15 residues. The DNA of the CDR3 is TGTGCCAGCATCCAAGAGGGCGCGAAGAAGACTGAAGCTTTCTTT. Translation: CASIQEGAKKTEAFF.

This clone has only one observation. V gene TRBV28 combines with J gene TRBJ2-7; TRBD2 might be the D (6 bases). The CDR3 is 12 amino acids. The germline V gene has CDR1 MDHEN and CDR2 SYDVKM. V lost 2 bases and J lost 7, with 9 bases in between. The CDR3 here is CASSLPGGEQYF. As DNA, the CDR3 is TGTGCCAGCAGTTTACCCGGGGGAGAGCAGTACTTC.

This clone was counted a few times. The J gene is TRBJ1-2, the V gene TRBV11-2; D remains ambiguous. V was trimmed by 4 bases and J by 7 bases, leaving 10 bases between them. CDR1 and CDR2 (germline): SGHAT, FQNNGV. This CDR3 has 12 amino acids. CDR3 DNA: TGTGCCAGCAGCTCCTCTTGGCCTGGCTACACCTTC. This encodes CASSSSWPGYTF.

The chain uses TRBV27 and TRBJ2-2; 8 bases agree with TRBD1. CDR3 length equals 17 residues. Germline CDR1 and CDR2: MNHEY and SMNVEV (reference sequence). V lost 2 bases, J lost 5 bases, and 10 bases stayed unmatched. The chain's CDR3 is CASSLGLGQAITGELFF. CDR3 sequence (DNA): TGTGCCAGCAGTTTAGGGTTGGGACAGGCCATTACCGGGGAGCTGTTTTTT.